This is a list of T cell receptor beta chains from one sample in a study of blood T cells in healthy people across ages. MiXCR, run by TCRdb on the 5' RACE reads, gives a single entry per CDR3 protein. The sample has about 1,500,000 distinct CDR3 sequences; roughly 45% are singletons. Sequencing was carried out using blood. All receptors come from a woman under 30 in good health. Each CDR3 is given with its conserved first and last residue. The D gene is left open where the match is weak.

D: .
V: TRBV24-1
J: TRBJ1-1
CDR3: CATRETENTEAFF

D: .
V: TRBV7-2
J: TRBJ2-3
CDR3: CASSPVGSGDTQYF

D: .
V: TRBV4-1
J: TRBJ2-7
CDR3: CASSQGQRNYEQYF

D: .
V: TRBV29-1
J: TRBJ1-5
CDR3: CSPEGGKGQPQHF

D: TRBD1
V: TRBV5-6
J: .
CDR3: CASSYRGPTYNEQYF

D: .
V: TRBV12-3/TRBV12-4
J: TRBJ1-3
CDR3: CASSLAWGTGNTIYF

D: TRBD1
V: TRBV7-6
J: .
CDR3: CASSTRSGGEQYF

D: .
V: TRBV6-6
J: TRBJ1-1
CDR3: CASSPGTHTEAFF

D: TRBD2
V: TRBV6-5
J: TRBJ2-3
CDR3: CASCQVAGRPQYF

D: .
V: TRBV5-1
J: TRBJ2-3
CDR3: CASSFSGDTQYF

D: TRBD1
V: TRBV11-2
J: TRBJ2-1
CDR3: CASSLAPRGQGSNEQFF

D: TRBD1
V: TRBV30
J: TRBJ1-1
CDR3: CAWRSNRDSVHTEAFF

D: .
V: TRBV2
J: TRBJ2-3
CDR3: CASSDPLERTDTQYF

D: .
V: TRBV7-2
J: TRBJ1-2
CDR3: CASSLGSIVGYTF

D: TRBD1
V: TRBV9
J: TRBJ2-3
CDR3: CASNVAGGSTGTQYF

D: TRBD2
V: TRBV9
J: TRBJ2-3
CDR3: CASSQTGTITDTQYF

D: .
V: TRBV27
J: TRBJ1-6
CDR3: CASSPRDLFNSPLHF

D: .
V: TRBV20-1
J: TRBJ1-5
CDR3: CSARVSDQVNQPQHF

D: .
V: TRBV12-3/TRBV12-4
J: TRBJ2-7
CDR3: CASSAQNSYEQYF

D: TRBD2
V: TRBV5-1
J: TRBJ2-5
CDR3: CASSWIAGVEGEQYF

D: .
V: TRBV3-1
J: TRBJ2-5
CDR3: CASSTLDEQYF

D: .
V: TRBV28
J: TRBJ2-7
CDR3: CASSNARDSPQYF

D: .
V: TRBV7-6
J: TRBJ1-6
CDR3: CASSLSVDSPLHF

D: .
V: TRBV7-3
J: TRBJ2-3
CDR3: CASSPRAPPDTQYF

D: .
V: TRBV4-2
J: TRBJ2-7
CDR3: CASSQGTLSSYEQYF

D: TRBD1
V: TRBV20-1
J: TRBJ1-1
CDR3: CSARGPGTGQTEAFF

D: .
V: TRBV27
J: TRBJ1-5
CDR3: CASSLSGANQPQHF

D: .
V: TRBV20-1
J: TRBJ1-2
CDR3: CSAREGGPRVNYGYTF

D: TRBD2
V: TRBV12-3/TRBV12-4
J: TRBJ2-1
CDR3: CASRRDYYNEQFF

D: .
V: TRBV24-1
J: TRBJ2-7
CDR3: CATGELQQYF

D: .
V: TRBV3-1
J: TRBJ2-4
CDR3: CASNQAHGIANIQYF

D: .
V: TRBV6-5
J: TRBJ2-3
CDR3: CASTSGTDTQYF

D: TRBD2
V: TRBV10-3
J: TRBJ2-3
CDR3: CAISESISGSNADTQYF

D: .
V: TRBV20-1
J: TRBJ2-5
CDR3: CSATLRQETQYF

D: TRBD2
V: TRBV4-2
J: TRBJ2-1
CDR3: CASSPIGLAGRAAEQFF

D: .
V: TRBV4-1
J: TRBJ1-1
CDR3: CASSQDPQGGNTEAFF

D: .
V: TRBV29-1
J: TRBJ1-2
CDR3: CSVEDIRAGYTF

D: .
V: TRBV27
J: TRBJ2-7
CDR3: CASSPPDTQLYEQYF

D: .
V: TRBV29-1
J: TRBJ1-5
CDR3: CSVAWDSAIDQPQHF

D: .
V: TRBV6-5
J: TRBJ2-3
CDR3: CASTNSQGTDTQYF

D: .
V: TRBV6-1
J: TRBJ2-7
CDR3: CASSGEGGTPPSYEQYF

D: .
V: TRBV20-1
J: TRBJ2-1
CDR3: CSAQVPNEQFF

D: .
V: TRBV14
J: TRBJ2-7
CDR3: CASSHVFGSGVEQYF

D: .
V: TRBV5-5
J: TRBJ1-2
CDR3: CATDGVPTYGYTF

D: .
V: TRBV20-1
J: TRBJ2-3
CDR3: CSASGMQFYSTSTDTQYF

D: .
V: TRBV3-1
J: TRBJ1-4
CDR3: CASSQDVRGFNEKLFF

D: .
V: TRBV15
J: TRBJ2-7
CDR3: CATSRDRQDSHYEQYF

D: .
V: TRBV6-1
J: TRBJ2-7
CDR3: CASNSYEQYF

D: .
V: TRBV12-3/TRBV12-4
J: TRBJ2-1
CDR3: CASSLRGNGETQFF

D: TRBD2
V: TRBV28
J: TRBJ2-5
CDR3: CASTLSLAARETQYF

D: TRBD1
V: TRBV5-1
J: TRBJ1-1
CDR3: CASSQRTGGVNTEAFF

D: .
V: TRBV7-9
J: TRBJ1-5
CDR3: CASSPPGGRNQPQHF

D: .
V: TRBV27
J: TRBJ1-2
CDR3: CASSLSSGQPYTF

D: TRBD2
V: TRBV14
J: TRBJ2-1
CDR3: CASSQDLGTFSGGENEQFF

D: TRBD1
V: TRBV5-1
J: TRBJ2-5
CDR3: CASSLGVLQGFGQETQYF